The TCR beta chain described here comes from a study of shared clonotypes between healthy human individuals. TCRdb's copy holds only in-frame clones and misses some; the assay was immunoSEQ multiplex PCR. Among roughly 2,000,000 clones listed, 85% to 95% were seen once. Germline V gives CDR1 SGHRS, CDR2 YFSETQ. The CDR3 covers 13 residues. Cells designated naive CD8 were CD45RO-negative and were positively selected for CCR7, with terminally differentiated effector memory CD45RA+ cells excluded. Each donor was a Caucasian adult residing in Nashville, Tennessee. For this clone: At one end the junction does not follow the germline gene, possibly because of a read error.

The chain has TRBV5-1 and TRBJ2-1; D is perhaps TRBD2 (6 bases). Sequenced: naive CD8+ T cells sorted from blood. The TCR originated in a man aged 18 to 30 in good health. The CDR3 loop is CASSGGMYSEQFF. Written as DNA, the CDR3 is TGCGCCAGCAGCGGGGGGATGTACAGTGAGCAGTTCTTC.